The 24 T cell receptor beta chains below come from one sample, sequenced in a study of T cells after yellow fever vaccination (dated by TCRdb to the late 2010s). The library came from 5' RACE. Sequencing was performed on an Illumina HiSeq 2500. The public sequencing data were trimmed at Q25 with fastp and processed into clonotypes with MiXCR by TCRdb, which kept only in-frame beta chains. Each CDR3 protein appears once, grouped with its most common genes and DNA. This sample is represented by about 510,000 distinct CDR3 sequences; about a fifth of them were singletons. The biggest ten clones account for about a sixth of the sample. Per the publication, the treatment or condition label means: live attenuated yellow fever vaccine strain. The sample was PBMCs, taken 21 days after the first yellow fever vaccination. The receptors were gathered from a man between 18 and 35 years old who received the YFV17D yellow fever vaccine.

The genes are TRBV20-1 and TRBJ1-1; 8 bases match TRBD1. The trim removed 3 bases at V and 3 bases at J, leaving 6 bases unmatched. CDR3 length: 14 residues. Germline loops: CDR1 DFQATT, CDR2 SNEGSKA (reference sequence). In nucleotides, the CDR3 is TGCAGTGCTAGGGCAGGGGGCCTGGACACTGAAGCTTTCTTT. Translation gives CSARAGGLDTEAFF.

The CDR3 loop reads CASKEAGPTDTQYF. The CDR3 nucleotides read TGCGCCAGCAAGGAGGCAGGTCCCACAGATACGCAGTATTTT. V gene TRBV5-1 combines with J gene TRBJ2-3; the D gene is possibly TRBD2 (5 bases). Per germline, CDR1 SGHRS and CDR2 YFSETQ. V gave up 6 bases and J gave up 2 bases, with 13 bases separating them. CDR3 length: 14 residues.

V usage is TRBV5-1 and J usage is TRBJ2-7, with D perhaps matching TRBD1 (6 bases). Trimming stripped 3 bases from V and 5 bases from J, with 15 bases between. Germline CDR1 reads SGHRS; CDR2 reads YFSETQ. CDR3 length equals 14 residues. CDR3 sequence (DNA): TGCGCCAGCAGCTGGAGCCAGGGGAAGGACGAGCAGTACTTC. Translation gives CASSWSQGKDEQYF.

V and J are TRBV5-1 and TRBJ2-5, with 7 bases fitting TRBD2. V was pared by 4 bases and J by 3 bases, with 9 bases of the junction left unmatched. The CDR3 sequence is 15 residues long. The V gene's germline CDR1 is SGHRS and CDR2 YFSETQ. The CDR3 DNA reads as TGCGCCAGCAGCACCCGCCAAGGACTAGAAGAGACCCAGTACTTC. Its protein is CASSTRQGLEETQYF. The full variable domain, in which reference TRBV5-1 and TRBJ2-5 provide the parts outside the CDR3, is KAGVTQTPRYLIKTRGQQVTLSCSPISGHRSVSWYQQTPGQGLQFLFEYFSETQRNKGNFPGRFSGRQFSNSRSEMNVSTLELGDSALYLCASSTRQGLEETQYFGPGTRLLVL.

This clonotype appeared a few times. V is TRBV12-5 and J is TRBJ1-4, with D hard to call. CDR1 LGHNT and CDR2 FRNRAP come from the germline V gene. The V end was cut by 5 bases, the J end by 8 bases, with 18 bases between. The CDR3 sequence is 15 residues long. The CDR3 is CASGPGTIFSEKLFF. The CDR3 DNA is TGTGCTAGTGGTCCTGGTACAATCTTTTCGGAAAAACTGTTTTTT.

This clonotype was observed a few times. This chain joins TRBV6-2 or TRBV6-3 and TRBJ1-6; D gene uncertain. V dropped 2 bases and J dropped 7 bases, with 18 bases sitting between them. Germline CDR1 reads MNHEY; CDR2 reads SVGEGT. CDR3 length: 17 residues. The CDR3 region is CASSYSGGRSTNSPLHF. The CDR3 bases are TGTGCCAGCAGTTACAGTGGAGGCCGATCTACGAATTCACCCCTCCACTTT.

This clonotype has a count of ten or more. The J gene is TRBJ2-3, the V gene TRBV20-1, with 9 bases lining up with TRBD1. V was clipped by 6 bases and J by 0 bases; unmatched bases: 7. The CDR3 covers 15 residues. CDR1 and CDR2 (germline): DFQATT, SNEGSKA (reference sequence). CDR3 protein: CSAKQGQGSTDTQYF. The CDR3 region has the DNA TGCAGTGCCAAGCAGGGACAGGGAAGCACAGATACGCAGTATTTT.

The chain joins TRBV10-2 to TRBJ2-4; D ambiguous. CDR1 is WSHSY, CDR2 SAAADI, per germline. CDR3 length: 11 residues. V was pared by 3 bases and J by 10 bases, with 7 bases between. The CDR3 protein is CASSDGPIQYF. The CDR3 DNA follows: TGCGCCAGCAGTGACGGGCCGATTCAGTACTTC.

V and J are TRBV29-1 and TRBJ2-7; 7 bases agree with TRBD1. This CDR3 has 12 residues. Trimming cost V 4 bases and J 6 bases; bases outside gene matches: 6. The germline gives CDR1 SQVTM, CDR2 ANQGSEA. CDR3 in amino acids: CSVGQGRSEQYF. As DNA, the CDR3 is TGCAGCGTTGGACAGGGCCGATCCGAGCAGTACTTC.

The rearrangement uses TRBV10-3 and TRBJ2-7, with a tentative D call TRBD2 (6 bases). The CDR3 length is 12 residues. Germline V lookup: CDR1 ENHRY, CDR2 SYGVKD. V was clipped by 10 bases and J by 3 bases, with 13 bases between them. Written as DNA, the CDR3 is TGTGCCACTAGCGCTGCGGGCTACGAGCAGTACTTC. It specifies CATSAAGYEQYF.

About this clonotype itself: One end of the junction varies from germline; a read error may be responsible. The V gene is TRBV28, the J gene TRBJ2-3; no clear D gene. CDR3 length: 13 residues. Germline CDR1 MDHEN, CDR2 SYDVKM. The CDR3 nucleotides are TGTGCCAGCAGTAGTTGGAGCACGGATACGCAGTATTTT. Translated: CASSSWSTDTQYF.

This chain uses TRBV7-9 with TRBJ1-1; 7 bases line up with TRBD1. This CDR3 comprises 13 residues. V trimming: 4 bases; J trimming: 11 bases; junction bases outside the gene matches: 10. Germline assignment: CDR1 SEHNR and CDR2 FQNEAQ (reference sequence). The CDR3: CASSSDREGKAFF. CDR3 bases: TGTGCCAGCAGCTCCGACAGGGAGGGAAAGGCTTTCTTT.

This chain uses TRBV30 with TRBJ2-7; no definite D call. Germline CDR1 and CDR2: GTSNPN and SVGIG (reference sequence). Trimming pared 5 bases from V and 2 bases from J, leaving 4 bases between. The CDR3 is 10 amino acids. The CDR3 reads CAWGPYEQYF. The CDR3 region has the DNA TGTGCCTGGGGCCCCTACGAGCAGTACTTC.

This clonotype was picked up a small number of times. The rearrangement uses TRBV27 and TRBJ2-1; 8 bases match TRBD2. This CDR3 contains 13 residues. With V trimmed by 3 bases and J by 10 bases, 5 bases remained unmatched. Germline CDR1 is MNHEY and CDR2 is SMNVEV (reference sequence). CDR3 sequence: CASSFGGAREQFF. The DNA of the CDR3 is TGTGCCAGCAGTTTCGGGGGGGCTAGAGAGCAGTTCTTC.

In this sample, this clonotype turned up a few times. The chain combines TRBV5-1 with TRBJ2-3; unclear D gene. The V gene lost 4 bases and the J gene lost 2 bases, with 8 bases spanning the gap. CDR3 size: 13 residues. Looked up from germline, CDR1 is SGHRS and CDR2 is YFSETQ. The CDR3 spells CASSPQITDTQYF. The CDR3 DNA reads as TGCGCCAGCAGCCCACAGATCACAGATACGCAGTATTTT.

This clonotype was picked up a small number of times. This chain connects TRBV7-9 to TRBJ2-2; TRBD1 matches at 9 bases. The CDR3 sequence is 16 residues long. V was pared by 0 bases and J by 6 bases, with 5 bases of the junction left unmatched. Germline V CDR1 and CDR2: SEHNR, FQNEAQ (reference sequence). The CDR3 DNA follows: TGTGCCAGCAGCTTAGCCCGGGACAGGGCCCCCGGGGAGCTGTTTTTT. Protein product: CASSLARDRAPGELFF.

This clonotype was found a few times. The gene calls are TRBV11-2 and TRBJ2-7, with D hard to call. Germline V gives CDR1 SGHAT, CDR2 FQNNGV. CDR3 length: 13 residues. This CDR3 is CASSSLFGYEQCV. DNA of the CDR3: TGTGCCAGCAGCTCCCTTTTTGGGTACGAGCAGTGCGTC.

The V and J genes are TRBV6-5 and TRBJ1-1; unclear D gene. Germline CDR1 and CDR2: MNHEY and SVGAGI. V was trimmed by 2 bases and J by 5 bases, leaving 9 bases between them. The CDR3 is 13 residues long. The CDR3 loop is CASSYGTGTEAFF. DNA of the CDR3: TGTGCCAGCAGTTACGGAACGGGGACTGAAGCTTTCTTT.

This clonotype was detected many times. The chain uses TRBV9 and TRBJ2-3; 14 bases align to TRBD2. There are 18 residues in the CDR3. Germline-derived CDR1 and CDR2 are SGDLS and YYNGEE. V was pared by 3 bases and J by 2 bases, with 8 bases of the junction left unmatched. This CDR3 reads CASSAPGTSGGITDTQYF. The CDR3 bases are TGTGCCAGCAGCGCCCCCGGGACTAGCGGGGGAATCACAGATACGCAGTATTTT.

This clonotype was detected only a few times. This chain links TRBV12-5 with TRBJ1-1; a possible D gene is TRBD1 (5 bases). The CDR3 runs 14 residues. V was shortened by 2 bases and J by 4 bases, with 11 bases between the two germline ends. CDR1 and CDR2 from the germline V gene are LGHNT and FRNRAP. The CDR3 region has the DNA TGTGCTAGTGGTTTGTGGGGGGGGTCCACTGAAGCTTTCTTT. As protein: CASGLWGGSTEAFF.

CDR3 DNA: TGTGCCAGTCTGGAAACGAACACCGGGGAGCTGTTTTTT. Translation gives CASLETNTGELFF. This rearrangement joins TRBV6-1 to TRBJ2-2, with D unresolved. Trimming cost V 9 bases and J 0 bases, with 8 bases left between them. The germline CDR1 and CDR2 sequences are MNHNS and SASEGT. The CDR3 loop spans 13 amino acids.

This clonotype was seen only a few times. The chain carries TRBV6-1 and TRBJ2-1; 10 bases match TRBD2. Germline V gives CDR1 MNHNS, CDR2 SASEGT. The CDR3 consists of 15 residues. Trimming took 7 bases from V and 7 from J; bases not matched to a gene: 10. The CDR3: CASIAGGIGRNEQFF. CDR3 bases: TGTGCCAGCATAGCGGGGGGCATCGGCAGGAATGAGCAGTTCTTC.

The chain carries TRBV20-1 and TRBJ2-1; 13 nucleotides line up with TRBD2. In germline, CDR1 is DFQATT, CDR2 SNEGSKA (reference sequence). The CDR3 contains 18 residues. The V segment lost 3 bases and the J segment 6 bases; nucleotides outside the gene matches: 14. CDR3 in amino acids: CSASARPATSGGANEQFF. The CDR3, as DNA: TGCAGTGCTAGCGCGCGGCCCGCAACTAGCGGGGGGGCCAATGAGCAGTTCTTC.

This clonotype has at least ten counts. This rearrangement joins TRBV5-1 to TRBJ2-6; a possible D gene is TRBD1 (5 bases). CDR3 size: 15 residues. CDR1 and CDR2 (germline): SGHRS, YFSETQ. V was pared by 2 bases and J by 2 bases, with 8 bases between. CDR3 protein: CASSFQGAGANVLTF. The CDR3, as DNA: TGCGCCAGCAGCTTTCAGGGCGCTGGGGCCAACGTCCTGACTTTC.